One sample yielded the 17 T cell receptor beta chains listed below, sequenced in a study of response to subunit inactivated influenza vaccine. TCRdb independently ran MiXCR on the RT-PCR reads; one entry per CDR3 protein. This table has hundreds of thousands of distinct CDR3 sequences, 11% to 15% appearing once. This sample comprised PBMCs from blood, obtained approximately 15 days before vaccination. The receptors stem from a man aged 50 to 60 who received an inactivated influenza vaccine.

This clonotype was counted between two and nine times. V gene TRBV7-9 combines with J gene TRBJ2-6; D gene uncertain. Trimming took off 4 bases at V and 2 bases at J, with 12 bases between the two ends. CDR3 length: 16 residues. CDR1 is SEHNR and CDR2 is FQNEAQ in the germline V gene (reference sequence). CDR3 in amino acids: CASSSLIGPGANVLTF. The CDR3 bases are TGTGCCAGCAGCTCCCTTATCGGGCCTGGGGCCAACGTCCTGACTTTC.

This sequence joins TRBV7-8 and TRBJ2-3; tentatively, D is TRBD2 (5 bases). CDR1 SGHVS and CDR2 FQNEAQ come from the germline V gene. The germline V and J ends were trimmed by 5 bases and 0 bases, with 12 bases remaining between them. This CDR3 region has 15 residues. The CDR3 loop reads CASSDTGGSTDTQYF. Written as DNA, the CDR3 is TGTGCCAGCAGCGACACTGGCGGGAGCACAGATACGCAGTATTTT.

The V call is TRBV2, the J call TRBJ2-1; 8 nucleotides agree with TRBD2. Germline V gene sequence: CDR1 SNHLY, CDR2 FYNNEI. Unmatched junction bases numbered 4, after V lost 6 bases and J lost 15 bases. CDR3 length: 10 amino acids. The CDR3 loop is CASSGGRSFF. The CDR3 DNA follows: TGTGCCAGCAGCGGCGGGAGGTCGTTCTTC. Full variable domain (remainder filled in from reference TRBV2 and TRBJ2-1): EPEVTQTPSHQVTQMGQEVILRCVPISNHLYFYWYRQILGQKVEFLVSFYNNEISEKSEIFDDQFSVERPDGSNFTLKIRSTKLEDSAMYFCASSGGRSFFGPGTRLTVL.

The CDR3 DNA sequence: TGTGCCAGCAGTTACTCGATTCTGCCAGGGGCCAACACCGGGGAGCTGTTTTTT. It yields the protein CASSYSILPGANTGELFF. V usage is TRBV6-2 or TRBV6-3 and J usage is TRBJ2-2, with D possibly TRBD1 on 6 matching bases. This CDR3 has 18 residues. Germline loops: CDR1 MNHEY, CDR2 SVGEGT. Between the trimmed V and J ends, which lost 0 bases and 2 bases, there was a span of 16 bases.

This clonotype was seen more than once but under ten times. J is TRBJ2-5 and V is TRBV5-1; D is ambiguous. Germline CDR1 and CDR2: SGHRS and YFSETQ. The V gene lost 1 base and the J gene lost 1 base, with 20 bases spanning the gap. The CDR3 is 18 amino acids. The CDR3 DNA is TGCGCCAGCAGCTTGAAAAAAGTAGGATCCACCTTCCAAGAGACCCAGTACTTC. Translating gives CASSLKKVGSTFQETQYF. Combining the CDR3 with reference TRBV5-1 and TRBJ2-5 gives the whole variable domain KAGVTQTPRYLIKTRGQQVTLSCSPISGHRSVSWYQQTPGQGLQFLFEYFSETQRNKGNFPGRFSGRQFSNSRSEMNVSTLELGDSALYLCASSLKKVGSTFQETQYFGPGTRLLVL.

This clonotype was picked up many times. The rearrangement links TRBV20-1 to TRBJ2-7; D possibly uses TRBD1 or TRBD2 (5 bases each). CDR1 is DFQATT, CDR2 SNEGSKA, per germline (reference sequence). The CDR3 loop spans 14 amino acids. V shed 0 bases and J shed 4 bases, with 13 bases lying between them. The CDR3 is CSARDIGTEYEQYF. The DNA of the CDR3 is TGCAGTGCTAGAGATATTGGGACCGAATACGAGCAGTACTTC.

The gene calls are TRBV30 and TRBJ1-5; D gene ambiguous. The V gene's germline CDR1 is GTSNPN and CDR2 SVGIG (reference sequence). V was pared by 4 bases and J by 7 bases, with 14 bases between. CDR3 size: 13 residues. The CDR3: CAWTPQIGQPQHF. Here the CDR3 DNA reads TGTGCCTGGACTCCTCAAATTGGCCAGCCCCAGCATTTT.

The V call is TRBV6-2 or TRBV6-3, the J call TRBJ1-5; D gene ambiguous. This CDR3 comprises 15 residues. V was cut by 2 bases and J by 2 bases, with 10 bases left in between. CDR1 and CDR2 from the germline V gene are MNHEY and SVGEGT. CDR3 protein: CASSYGHLGNQPQHF. CDR3 sequence (DNA): TGTGCCAGCAGTTACGGTCACCTAGGCAATCAGCCCCAGCATTTT.

The chain links TRBV28 to TRBJ2-2, with D hard to call. The V gene's germline CDR1 is MDHEN and CDR2 SYDVKM. Trimming took off 7 bases at V and 7 bases at J, with 10 bases between the two ends. This CDR3 spans 12 amino acids. The CDR3 loop reads CASKRDIGELFF. The CDR3 DNA is TGTGCCAGCAAAAGGGATATCGGGGAGCTGTTTTTT. The complete variable domain, with remaining parts taken from reference TRBV28 and TRBJ2-2, reads DVKVTQSSRYLVKRTGEKVFLECVQDMDHENMFWYRQDPGLGLRLIYFSYDVKMKEKGDIPEGYSVSREKKERFSLILESASTNQTSMYLCASKRDIGELFFGEGSRLTVL.

The chain employs TRBV7-9 and TRBJ1-6; D remains ambiguous. Trimming shortened V by 4 bases and J by 7 bases, and 5 bases separated the two germline ends. Per germline, CDR1 SEHNR and CDR2 FQNEAQ (reference sequence). This CDR3 comprises 12 residues. This chain's CDR3 is CASSSQNSPLHF. DNA for the CDR3: TGTGCCAGCAGCTCGCAGAATTCACCCCTCCACTTT.

The rearrangement joins TRBV30 to TRBJ2-7, with D possibly matching TRBD2 (6 bases). The CDR3 is made up of 13 amino acids. The germline CDR1 and CDR2 sequences are GTSNPN and SVGIG (reference sequence). Trimming left V 0 bases short and J 6 bases short, with 12 bases between. The CDR3, as DNA: TGTGCCTGGAGTGTACTACGGGGGTCCGAGCAGTACTTC. It is translated as CAWSVLRGSEQYF.

This clonotype has a handful of counts. The rearrangement uses TRBV20-1 and TRBJ1-5; the match to TRBD1 covers 7 bases. The germline V gene encodes CDR1 DFQATT and CDR2 SNEGSKA (reference sequence). J gave up 5 bases and V 0 bases, and 10 bases lay outside the gene matches. This CDR3 is built from 16 residues. CDR3 residues: CSARDLRGQGDQPQHF. Here the CDR3 DNA reads TGCAGTGCTAGAGATCTTAGAGGGCAGGGGGATCAGCCCCAGCATTTT.

The chain uses TRBV11-2 and TRBJ2-3; perhaps TRBD2 as D (5 bases). CDR3 size: 13 residues. CDR1 is SGHAT, CDR2 FQNNGV, per germline. V lost 2 bases to trimming and J lost 6 bases, with 9 bases between them. CDR3: CASSLYPGDTQYF. CDR3 nucleotides: TGTGCCAGCAGCTTATACCCGGGGGATACGCAGTATTTT.

This chain connects TRBV15 to TRBJ2-7; 9 bases map to TRBD1. The junction had 3 bases not matched to a gene; V was cut back by 1 base and J by 5 bases. Germline CDR1 reads LNHNV; CDR2 reads YYDKDF (reference sequence). This CDR3 has 14 residues. The CDR3 sequence: CATSRGDREDEQYF. The CDR3, as DNA: TGTGCCACCAGCAGAGGGGACAGGGAGGACGAGCAGTACTTC.

The gene calls are TRBV10-1 and TRBJ2-3; tentative D call: TRBD2 (5 bases). In germline, CDR1 is WNHNN, CDR2 SYGVQD (reference sequence). V gave up 4 bases and J gave up 0 bases, with 14 bases separating them. CDR3 length: 16 amino acids. Written as DNA, the CDR3 is TGCGCCAGCAGTGGCCGGGGAGAACCTAGCACAGATACGCAGTATTTT. Its translation is CASSGRGEPSTDTQYF.

The chain employs TRBV7-3 and TRBJ2-7; no firm D call. The CDR3 sequence is 13 residues long. Germline CDR1 reads SGHTA; CDR2 reads FQGTGA. V shed 0 bases and J shed 5 bases, with 8 bases lying between them. In DNA, the CDR3 is TGTGCCAGCAGCTTAACGTTCAGCGACGAGCAGTACTTC. Amino acid sequence: CASSLTFSDEQYF.

The chain couples TRBV11-2 to TRBJ2-7; 8 positions agree with TRBD1. Trimming at V came to 5 bases and at J to 6 bases, leaving 12 bases not matched to a gene. This CDR3 comprises 15 residues. CDR1 is SGHAT, CDR2 FQNNGV, per germline. The CDR3 nucleotides read TGTGCCAGCAGCCCGGCCGGGACAGGACCGCCCGAGCAGTACTTC. This gives the protein CASSPAGTGPPEQYF.